This entry lists 2 T cell receptor beta chains sequenced from one sample in a study of blood T cell repertoires in COVID-19. Profiling relied on immunoSEQ multiplex PCR, and the TCRdb table lists in-frame clones only, not all of them. The data show about 240,000 clones, 86% seen once. Sequences were obtained from PBMCs or T cells enriched from blood (not recorded which). The receptors here all came from a woman between 40 and 55 years old with acute COVID-19.

This chain joins TRBV9 and TRBJ2-1, with TRBD2 matching 14 bases. Losses at the gene ends were 3 bases for V and 8 bases for J; bases not matched to a gene: 1. The CDR3 covers 14 residues. In germline, CDR1 is SGDLS, CDR2 YYNGEE. The CDR3 DNA sequence: TGTGCCAGCAGCGCGGGACTAGCGGGAGATGAGCAGTTCTTC. It yields the protein CASSAGLAGDEQFF.

The chain recombines TRBV19 with TRBJ2-3, with 8 positions matching TRBD1. CDR3 length: 15 amino acids. Germline values: CDR1 LNHDA, CDR2 SQIVND (reference sequence). J gave up 3 bases and V 6 bases, and 8 bases lay outside the gene matches. The CDR3 DNA reads TGTGCCAGTAGAACGGACAGGGTAGGGACAGATACGCAGTATTTT. This codes for CASRTDRVGTDTQYF.